A selection of T cell receptor beta chains follows, all from one sample in a study of radiation and T cells in renal cell carcinoma. TCRdb's copy holds only in-frame clones and misses some; the assay was immunoSEQ multiplex PCR. The table shows roughly 130,000 clones, with about 81% occurring only once. Specimen: blood, collected from a patient whose treatment included radiotherapy and nephrectomy. These receptors all come from a woman aged 55-70 years with renal cell carcinoma. CDR3s include the opening cysteine and the closing phenylalanine or tryptophan. Not all rows give a size; the values are once, few, many and, for expanded clones, a class.

.	TRBV10-1	TRBJ2-3	CASSDWTGGAADTQYF
.	TRBV6-5	TRBJ1-1	CASSEVGGDTEAFF
.	TRBV4-1	TRBJ1-1	CASSQEGRTPNTEAFF
.	TRBV27	TRBJ2-7	CASSTGTPFEQYF
.	TRBV27	TRBJ2-1	CASSPGLGYYNEQFF
.	TRBV5-1	TRBJ1-2	CASSAQSGQGSSF
.	TRBV5-6	TRBJ1-1	CASSLFLGRSTEAFF
.	TRBV29-1	TRBJ1-2	CSVEDQAVNYGYTF
few	TRBV6-6	TRBJ2-3	CASTRPGLDTDTQYF
.	TRBV5-4	TRBJ2-4	CASSLASGPKNIQYF